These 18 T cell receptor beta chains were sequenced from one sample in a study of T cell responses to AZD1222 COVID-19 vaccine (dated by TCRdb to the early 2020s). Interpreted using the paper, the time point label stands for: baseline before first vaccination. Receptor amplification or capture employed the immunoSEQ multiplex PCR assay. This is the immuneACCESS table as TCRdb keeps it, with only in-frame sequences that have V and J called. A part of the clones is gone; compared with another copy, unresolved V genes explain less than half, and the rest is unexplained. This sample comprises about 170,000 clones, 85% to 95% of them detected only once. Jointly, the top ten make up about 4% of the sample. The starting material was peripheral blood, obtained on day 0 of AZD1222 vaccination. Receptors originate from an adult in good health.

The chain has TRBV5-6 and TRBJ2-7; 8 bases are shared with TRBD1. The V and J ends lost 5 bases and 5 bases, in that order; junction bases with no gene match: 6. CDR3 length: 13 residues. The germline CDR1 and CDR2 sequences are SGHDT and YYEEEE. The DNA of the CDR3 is TGTGCCAGCAGTATAGGACAGGGCCACGAGCAGTACTTC. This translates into CASSIGQGHEQYF. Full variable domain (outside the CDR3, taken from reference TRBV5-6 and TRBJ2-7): DAGVTQSPTHLIKTRGQQVTLRCSPKSGHDTVSWYQQALGQGPQFIFQYYEEEERQRGNFPDRFSGHQFPNYSSELNVNALLLGDSALYLCASSIGQGHEQYFGPGTRLTVT.

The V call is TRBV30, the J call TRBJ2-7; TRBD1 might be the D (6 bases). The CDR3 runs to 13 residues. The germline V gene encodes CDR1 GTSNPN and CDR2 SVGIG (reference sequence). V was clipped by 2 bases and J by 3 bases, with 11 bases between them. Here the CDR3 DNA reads TGTGCCTGGAGTTTGGGGGCGAGCTACGAGCAGTACTTC. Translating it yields CAWSLGASYEQYF. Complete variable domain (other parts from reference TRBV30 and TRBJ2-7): SQTIHQWPATLVQPVGSPLSLECTVEGTSNPNLYWYRQAAGRGLQLLFYSVGIGQISSEVPQNLSASRPQDRQFILSSKKLLLSDSGFYLCAWSLGASYEQYFGPGTRLTVT.

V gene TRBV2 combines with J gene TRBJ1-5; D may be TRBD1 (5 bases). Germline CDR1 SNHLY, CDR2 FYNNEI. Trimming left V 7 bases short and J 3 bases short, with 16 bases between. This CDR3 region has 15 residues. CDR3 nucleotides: TGTGCCAGCATCTTGCAGGCAGGGTCCAATCAGCCCCAGCATTTT. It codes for CASILQAGSNQPQHF.

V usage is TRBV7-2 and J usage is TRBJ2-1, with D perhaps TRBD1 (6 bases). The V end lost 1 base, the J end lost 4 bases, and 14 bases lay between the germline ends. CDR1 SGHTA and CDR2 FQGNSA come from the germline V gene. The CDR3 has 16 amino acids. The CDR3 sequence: CASSLESRQGYNEQFF. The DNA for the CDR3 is TGTGCCAGCAGCTTAGAGAGTCGTCAGGGGTACAATGAGCAGTTCTTC.

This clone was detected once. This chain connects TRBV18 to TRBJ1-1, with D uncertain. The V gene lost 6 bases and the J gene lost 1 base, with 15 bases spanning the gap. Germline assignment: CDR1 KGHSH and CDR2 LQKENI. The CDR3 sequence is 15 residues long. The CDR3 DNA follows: TGTGCCAGCTCCCGTAGCAAGACGGAGAACACTGAAGCTTTCTTT. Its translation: CASSRSKTENTEAFF.

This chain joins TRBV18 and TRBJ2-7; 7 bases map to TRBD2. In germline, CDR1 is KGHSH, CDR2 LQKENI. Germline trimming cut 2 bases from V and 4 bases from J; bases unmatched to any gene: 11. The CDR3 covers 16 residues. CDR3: CASSPASRDYRYEQYF. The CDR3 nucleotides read TGTGCCAGCTCACCAGCGAGCCGGGACTACCGATACGAGCAGTACTTC.

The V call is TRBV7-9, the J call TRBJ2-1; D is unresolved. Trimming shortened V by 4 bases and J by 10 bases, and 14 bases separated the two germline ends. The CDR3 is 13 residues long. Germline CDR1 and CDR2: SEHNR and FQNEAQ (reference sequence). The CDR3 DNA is TGTGCCAGCAGCTCCGGGCCACCCCCAGAGCAGTTCTTC. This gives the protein CASSSGPPPEQFF.

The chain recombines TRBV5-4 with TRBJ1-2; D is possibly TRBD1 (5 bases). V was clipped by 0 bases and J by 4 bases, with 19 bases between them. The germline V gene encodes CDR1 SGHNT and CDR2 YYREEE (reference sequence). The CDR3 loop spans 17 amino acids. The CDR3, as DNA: TGTGCCAGCAGCTTGGCTCTGACGCTGGAGGGGCCCTATGGCTACACCTTC. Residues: CASSLALTLEGPYGYTF.

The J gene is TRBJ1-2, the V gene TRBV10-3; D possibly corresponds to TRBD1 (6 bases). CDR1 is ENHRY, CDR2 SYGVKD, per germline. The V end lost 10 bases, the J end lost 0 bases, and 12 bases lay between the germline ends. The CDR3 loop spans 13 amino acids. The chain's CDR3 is CATWTVTNYGYTF. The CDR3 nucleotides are TGTGCCACCTGGACAGTAACTAACTATGGCTACACCTTC.

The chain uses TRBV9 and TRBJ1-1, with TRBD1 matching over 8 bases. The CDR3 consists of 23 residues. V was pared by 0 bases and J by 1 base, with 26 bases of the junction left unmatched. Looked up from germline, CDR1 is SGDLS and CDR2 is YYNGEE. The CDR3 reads CASSVVFPGTGWGGIIANTEAFF. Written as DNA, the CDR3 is TGTGCCAGCAGCGTAGTTTTTCCCGGGACAGGTTGGGGTGGAATTATCGCGAACACTGAAGCTTTCTTT.

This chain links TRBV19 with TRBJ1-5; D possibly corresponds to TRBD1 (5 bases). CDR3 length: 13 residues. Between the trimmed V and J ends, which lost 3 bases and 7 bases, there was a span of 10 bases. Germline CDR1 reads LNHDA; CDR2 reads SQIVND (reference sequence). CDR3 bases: TGTGCCAGTAGTATTCCCAGGGAGCAGCCCCAGCATTTT. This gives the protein CASSIPREQPQHF.

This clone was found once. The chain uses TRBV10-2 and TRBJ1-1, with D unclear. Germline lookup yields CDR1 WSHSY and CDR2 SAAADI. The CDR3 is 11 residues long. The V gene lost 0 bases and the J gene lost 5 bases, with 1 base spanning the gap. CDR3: CASSESTEAFF. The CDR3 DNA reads TGCGCCAGCAGTGAGTCAACTGAAGCTTTCTTT.

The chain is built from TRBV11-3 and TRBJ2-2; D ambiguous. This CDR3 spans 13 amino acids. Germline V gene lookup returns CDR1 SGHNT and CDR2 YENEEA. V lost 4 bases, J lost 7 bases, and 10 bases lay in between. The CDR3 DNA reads TGTGCCAGCAGCTGGACCTTCCTCGGGGAGCTGTTTTTT. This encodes CASSWTFLGELFF.

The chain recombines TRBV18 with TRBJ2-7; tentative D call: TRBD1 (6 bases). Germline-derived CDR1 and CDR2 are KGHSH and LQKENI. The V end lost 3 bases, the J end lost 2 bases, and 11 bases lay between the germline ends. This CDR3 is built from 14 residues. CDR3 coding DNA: TGTGCCAGCTCACCTCGGACAGTCCCCTACGAGCAGTACTTC. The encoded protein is CASSPRTVPYEQYF.

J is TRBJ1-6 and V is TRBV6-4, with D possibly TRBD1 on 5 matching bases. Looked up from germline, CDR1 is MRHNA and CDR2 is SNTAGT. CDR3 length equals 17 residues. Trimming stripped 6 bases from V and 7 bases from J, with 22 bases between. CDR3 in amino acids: CASRAQPHGTGNSPLHF. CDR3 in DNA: TGTGCCAGCAGAGCCCAACCTCACGGGACGGGGAATTCACCCCTCCACTTT.

The CDR3 DNA is TGTGCCAGCAGCTACGCGCTAACACGAGGCACCGGGGAGCTGTTTTTT. Amino acids: CASSYALTRGTGELFF. The rearrangement joins TRBV11-2 to TRBJ2-2; D not resolved. Trimming removed 4 bases from V and 4 bases from J, with 16 bases in between. CDR3 size: 16 residues. Germline-derived CDR1 and CDR2 are SGHAT and FQNNGV.

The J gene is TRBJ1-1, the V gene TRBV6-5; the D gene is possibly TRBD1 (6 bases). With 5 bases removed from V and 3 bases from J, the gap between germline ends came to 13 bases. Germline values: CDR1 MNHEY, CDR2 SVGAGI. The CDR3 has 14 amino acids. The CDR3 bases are TGTGCCAGCAGTCTCTTAGGACAGTACACTGAAGCTTTCTTT. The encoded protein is CASSLLGQYTEAFF.

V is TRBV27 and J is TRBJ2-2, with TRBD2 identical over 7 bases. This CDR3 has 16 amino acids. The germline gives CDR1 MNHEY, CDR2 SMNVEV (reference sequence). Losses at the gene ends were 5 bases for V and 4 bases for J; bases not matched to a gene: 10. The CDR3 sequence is CASSARGSGVTGELFF. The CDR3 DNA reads TGTGCCAGCAGTGCCAGAGGAAGCGGGGTCACCGGGGAGCTGTTTTTT.